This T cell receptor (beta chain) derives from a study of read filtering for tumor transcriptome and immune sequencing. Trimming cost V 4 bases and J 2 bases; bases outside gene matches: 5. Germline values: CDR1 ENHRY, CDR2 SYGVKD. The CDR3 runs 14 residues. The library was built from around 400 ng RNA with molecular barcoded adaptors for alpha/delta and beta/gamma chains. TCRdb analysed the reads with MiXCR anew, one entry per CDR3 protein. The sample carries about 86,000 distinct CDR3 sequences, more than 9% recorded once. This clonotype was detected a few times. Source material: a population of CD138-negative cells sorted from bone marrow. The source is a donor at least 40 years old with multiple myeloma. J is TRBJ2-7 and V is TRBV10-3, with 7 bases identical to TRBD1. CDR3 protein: CAISAGQGAYEQYF. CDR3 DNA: TGTGCCATCAGTGCTGGGCAGGGGGCCTACGAGCAGTACTTC.